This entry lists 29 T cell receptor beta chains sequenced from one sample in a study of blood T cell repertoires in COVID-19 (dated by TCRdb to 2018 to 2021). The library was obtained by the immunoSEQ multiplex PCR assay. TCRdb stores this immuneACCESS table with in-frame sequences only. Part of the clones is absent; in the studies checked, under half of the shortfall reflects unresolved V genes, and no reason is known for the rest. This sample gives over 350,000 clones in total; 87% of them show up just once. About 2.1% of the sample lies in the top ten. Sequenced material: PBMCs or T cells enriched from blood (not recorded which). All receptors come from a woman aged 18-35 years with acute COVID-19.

The CDR3 DNA is TGTGCCAGCAGCTTGACTAGCGGGGGGGCCGGCAGCTACGAGCAGTACTTC. This codes for CASSLTSGGAGSYEQYF. The chain recombines TRBV7-2 with TRBJ2-7; 14 bases line up with TRBD2. With V trimmed by 3 bases and J by 3 bases, 7 bases remained unmatched. This CDR3 has 17 amino acids. CDR1 is SGHTA and CDR2 is FQGNSA in the germline V gene.

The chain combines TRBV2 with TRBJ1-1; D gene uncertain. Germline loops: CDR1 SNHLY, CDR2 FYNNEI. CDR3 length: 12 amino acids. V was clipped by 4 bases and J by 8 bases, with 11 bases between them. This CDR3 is CASSGETKEAFF. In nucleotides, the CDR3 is TGTGCCAGCAGTGGGGAGACCAAAGAAGCTTTCTTT.

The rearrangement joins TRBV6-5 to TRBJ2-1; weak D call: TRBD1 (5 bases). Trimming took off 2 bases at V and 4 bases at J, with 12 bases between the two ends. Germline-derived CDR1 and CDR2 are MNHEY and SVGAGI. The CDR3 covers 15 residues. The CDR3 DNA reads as TGTGCCAGCAGTTACCAGGGCAGGGAATACAATGAGCAGTTCTTC. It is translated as CASSYQGREYNEQFF.

CDR3 residues: CASRPDRVSYNSPLHF. The DNA for the CDR3 is TGTGCCAGCAGGCCGGACAGGGTCTCCTATAATTCACCCCTCCACTTT. The chain carries TRBV28 and TRBJ1-6, with TRBD1 identical over 8 bases. The CDR3 extends over 16 amino acids. The trim removed 6 bases at V and 0 bases at J, leaving 4 bases unmatched. The V gene's germline CDR1 is MDHEN and CDR2 SYDVKM.

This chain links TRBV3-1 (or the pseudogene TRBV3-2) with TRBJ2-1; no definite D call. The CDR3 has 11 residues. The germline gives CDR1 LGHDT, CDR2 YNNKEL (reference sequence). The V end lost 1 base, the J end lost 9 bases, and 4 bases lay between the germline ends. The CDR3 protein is CASSQASEQFF. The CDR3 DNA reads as TGTGCCAGCAGCCAAGCTAGTGAGCAGTTCTTC.

CDR3 in amino acids: CASSSYSQRDGNEQYF. The CDR3 region has the DNA TGTGCCAGCAGTTCCTACTCTCAGCGGGACGGGAACGAGCAGTACTTC. The rearrangement uses TRBV28 and TRBJ2-7; 7 positions agree with TRBD2. J lost 5 bases, V lost 4 bases, and 14 bases had no gene match. This CDR3 spans 16 amino acids. CDR1 is MDHEN and CDR2 is SYDVKM in the germline V gene.

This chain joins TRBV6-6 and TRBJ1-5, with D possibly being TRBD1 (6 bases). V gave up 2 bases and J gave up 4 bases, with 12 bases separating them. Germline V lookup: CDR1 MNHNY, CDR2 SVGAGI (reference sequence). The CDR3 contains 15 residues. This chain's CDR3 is CASSYLDGTNQPQHF. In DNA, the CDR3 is TGTGCCAGCAGTTACCTAGATGGGACAAATCAGCCCCAGCATTTT.

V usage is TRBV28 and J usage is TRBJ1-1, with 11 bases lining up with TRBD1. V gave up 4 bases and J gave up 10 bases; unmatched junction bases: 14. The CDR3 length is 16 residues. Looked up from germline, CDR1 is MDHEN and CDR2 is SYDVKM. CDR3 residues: CASSSPGQGVELAAFF. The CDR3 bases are TGTGCCAGCAGTTCACCGGGACAGGGGGTGGAATTGGCAGCTTTCTTT.

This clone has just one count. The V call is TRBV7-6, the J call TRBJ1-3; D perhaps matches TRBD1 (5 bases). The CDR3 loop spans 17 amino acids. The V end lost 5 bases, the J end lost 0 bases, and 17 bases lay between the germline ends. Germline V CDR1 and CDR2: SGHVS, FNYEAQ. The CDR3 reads CASSPSGGKSSGNTIYF. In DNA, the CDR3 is TGTGCCAGCAGCCCTTCGGGGGGAAAGAGCTCTGGAAACACCATATATTTT.

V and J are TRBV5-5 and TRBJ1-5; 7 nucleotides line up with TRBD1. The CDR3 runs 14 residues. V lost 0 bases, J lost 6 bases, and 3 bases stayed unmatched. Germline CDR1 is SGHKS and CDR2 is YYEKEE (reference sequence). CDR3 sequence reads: CASSLEGGGQPQHF. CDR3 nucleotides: TGTGCCAGCAGCTTGGAAGGGGGCGGTCAGCCCCAGCATTTT.

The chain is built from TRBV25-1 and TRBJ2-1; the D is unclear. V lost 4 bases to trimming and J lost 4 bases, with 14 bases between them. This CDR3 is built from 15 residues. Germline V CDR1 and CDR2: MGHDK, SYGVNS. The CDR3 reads CASSVAHDFYNEQFF. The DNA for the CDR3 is TGTGCCAGCAGTGTGGCGCACGACTTTTACAATGAGCAGTTCTTC.

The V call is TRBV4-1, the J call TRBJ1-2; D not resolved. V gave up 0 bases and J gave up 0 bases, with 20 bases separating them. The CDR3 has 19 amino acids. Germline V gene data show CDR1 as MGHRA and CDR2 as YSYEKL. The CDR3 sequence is CASSQEFPTYLTANYGYTF. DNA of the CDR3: TGCGCCAGCAGCCAAGAGTTCCCAACTTATCTCACAGCTAACTATGGCTACACCTTC.

The CDR3 nucleotides read TGCGCCAGCGCCCAGGCCGTCAGGGGATCTGATACGCAGTATTTT. Its translation: CASAQAVRGSDTQYF. The gene calls are TRBV5-1 and TRBJ2-3, with D possibly being TRBD1 (6 bases). Between the trimmed V and J ends, which lost 7 bases and 6 bases, there was a span of 21 bases. Germline V lookup: CDR1 SGHRS, CDR2 YFSETQ. The CDR3 sequence is 15 residues long.

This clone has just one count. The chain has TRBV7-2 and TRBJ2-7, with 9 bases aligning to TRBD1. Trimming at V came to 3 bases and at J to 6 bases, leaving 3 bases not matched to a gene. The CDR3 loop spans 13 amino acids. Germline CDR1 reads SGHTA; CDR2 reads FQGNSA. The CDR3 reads CASSLNRGLEQYF. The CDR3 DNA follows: TGTGCCAGCAGCTTGAACAGGGGGCTCGAGCAGTACTTC.

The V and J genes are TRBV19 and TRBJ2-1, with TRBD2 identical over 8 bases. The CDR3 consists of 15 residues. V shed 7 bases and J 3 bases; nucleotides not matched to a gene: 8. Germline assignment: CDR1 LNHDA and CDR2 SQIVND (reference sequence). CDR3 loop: CASTAAGGFYNEQFF. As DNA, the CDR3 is TGTGCCAGTACGGCGGCGGGAGGTTTCTACAATGAGCAGTTCTTC.

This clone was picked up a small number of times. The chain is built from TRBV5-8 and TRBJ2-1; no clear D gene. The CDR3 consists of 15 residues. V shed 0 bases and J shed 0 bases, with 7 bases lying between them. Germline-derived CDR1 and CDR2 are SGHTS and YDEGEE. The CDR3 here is CASSLAVSSYNEQFF. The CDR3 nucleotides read TGTGCCAGCAGCTTGGCCGTGAGCTCCTACAATGAGCAGTTCTTC.

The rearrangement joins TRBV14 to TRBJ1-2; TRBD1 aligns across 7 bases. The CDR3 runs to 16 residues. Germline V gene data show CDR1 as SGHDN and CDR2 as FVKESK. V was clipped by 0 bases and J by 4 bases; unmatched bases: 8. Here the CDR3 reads CASSQDRQGRIYGYTF. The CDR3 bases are TGTGCCAGCAGCCAAGACAGACAGGGCCGTATCTATGGCTACACCTTC. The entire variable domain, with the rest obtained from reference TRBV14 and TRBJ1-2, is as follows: EAGVTQFPSHSVIEKGQTVTLRCDPISGHDNLYWYRRVMGKEIKFLLHFVKESKQDESGMPNNRFLAERTGGTYSTLKVQPAELEDSGVYFCASSQDRQGRIYGYTFGSGTRLTVV.

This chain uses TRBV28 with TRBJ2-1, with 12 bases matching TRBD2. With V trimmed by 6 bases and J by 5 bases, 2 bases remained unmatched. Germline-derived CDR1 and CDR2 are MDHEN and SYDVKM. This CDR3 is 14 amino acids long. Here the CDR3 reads CASRLAGGDNEQFF. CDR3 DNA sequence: TGTGCCAGCAGACTAGCGGGAGGAGACAATGAGCAGTTCTTC.

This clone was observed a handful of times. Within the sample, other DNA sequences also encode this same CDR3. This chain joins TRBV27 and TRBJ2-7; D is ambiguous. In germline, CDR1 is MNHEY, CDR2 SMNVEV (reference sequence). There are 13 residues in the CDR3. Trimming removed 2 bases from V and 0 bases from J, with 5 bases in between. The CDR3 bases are TGTGCCAGCAGTTTAACGAGCTCCTACGAGCAGTACTTC. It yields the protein CASSLTSSYEQYF.

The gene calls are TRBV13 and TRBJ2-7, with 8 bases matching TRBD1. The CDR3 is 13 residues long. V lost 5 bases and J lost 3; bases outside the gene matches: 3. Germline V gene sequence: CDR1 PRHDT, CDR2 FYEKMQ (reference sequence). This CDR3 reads CASSNGQGYEQYF. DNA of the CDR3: TGTGCCAGCAGCAACGGACAGGGCTACGAGCAGTACTTC. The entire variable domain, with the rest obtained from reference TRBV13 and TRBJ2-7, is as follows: AAGVIQSPRHLIKEKRETATLKCYPIPRHDTVYWYQQGPGQDPQFLISFYEKMQSDKGSIPDRFSAQQFSDYHSELNMSSLELGDSALYFCASSNGQGYEQYFGPGTRLTVT.

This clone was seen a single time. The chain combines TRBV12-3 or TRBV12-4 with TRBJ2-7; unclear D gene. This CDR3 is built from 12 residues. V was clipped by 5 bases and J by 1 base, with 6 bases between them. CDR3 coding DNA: TGTGCCAGCAGTAAGACTTCCTACGAGCAGTACTTC. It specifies CASSKTSYEQYF.

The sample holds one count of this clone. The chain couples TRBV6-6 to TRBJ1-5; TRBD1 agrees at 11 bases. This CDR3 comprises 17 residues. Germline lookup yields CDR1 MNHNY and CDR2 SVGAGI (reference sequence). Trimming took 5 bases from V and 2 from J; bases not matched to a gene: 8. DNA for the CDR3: TGTGCCAGCAGTCTGGGGACAGGGGGATATGGCAATCAGCCCCAGCATTTT. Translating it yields CASSLGTGGYGNQPQHF.

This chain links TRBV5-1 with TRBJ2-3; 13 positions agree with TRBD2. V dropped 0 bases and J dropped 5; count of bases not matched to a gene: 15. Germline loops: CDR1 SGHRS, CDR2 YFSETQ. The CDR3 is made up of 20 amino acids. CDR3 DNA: TGCGCCAGCAGCTTGGCCCCGACAGTCAAGACTAGCGGGAGGTTAGATACGCAGTATTTT. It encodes CASSLAPTVKTSGRLDTQYF.

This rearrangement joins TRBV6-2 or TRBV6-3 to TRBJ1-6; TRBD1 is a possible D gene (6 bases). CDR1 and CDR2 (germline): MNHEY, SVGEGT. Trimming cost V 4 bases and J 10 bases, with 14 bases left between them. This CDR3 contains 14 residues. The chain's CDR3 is CASSSARGGSPLHF. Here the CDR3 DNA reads TGTGCCAGCAGTTCCGCCAGGGGTGGCTCACCCCTCCACTTT.

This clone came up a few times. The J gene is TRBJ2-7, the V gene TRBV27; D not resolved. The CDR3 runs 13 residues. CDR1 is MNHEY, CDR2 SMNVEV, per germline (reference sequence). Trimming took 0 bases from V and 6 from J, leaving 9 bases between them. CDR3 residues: CASSLSLSSEQYF. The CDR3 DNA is TGTGCCAGCAGTTTATCGCTGAGTTCCGAGCAGTACTTC.

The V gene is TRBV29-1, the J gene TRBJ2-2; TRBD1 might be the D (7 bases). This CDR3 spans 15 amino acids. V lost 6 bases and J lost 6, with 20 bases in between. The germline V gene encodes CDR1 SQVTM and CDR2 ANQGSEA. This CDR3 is CSVIQGKSGAGELFF. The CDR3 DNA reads TGCAGCGTGATACAGGGGAAATCGGGGGCCGGGGAGCTGTTTTTT.

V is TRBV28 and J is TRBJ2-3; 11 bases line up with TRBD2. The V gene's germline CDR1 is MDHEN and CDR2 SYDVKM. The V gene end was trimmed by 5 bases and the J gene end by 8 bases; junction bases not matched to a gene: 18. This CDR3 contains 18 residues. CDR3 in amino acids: CASSPLTSGNLMTGTQYF. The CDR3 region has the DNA TGTGCCAGCAGTCCCTTGACTAGCGGGAACTTAATGACCGGTACGCAGTATTTT.

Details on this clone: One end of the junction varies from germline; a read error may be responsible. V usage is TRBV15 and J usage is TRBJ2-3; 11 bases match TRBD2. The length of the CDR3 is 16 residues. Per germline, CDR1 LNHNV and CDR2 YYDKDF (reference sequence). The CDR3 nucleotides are TGTGCCACCAGCCGAGATAGCGGGGGGGCCACAGATACGCAGTATTTT. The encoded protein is CATSRDSGGATDTQYF.

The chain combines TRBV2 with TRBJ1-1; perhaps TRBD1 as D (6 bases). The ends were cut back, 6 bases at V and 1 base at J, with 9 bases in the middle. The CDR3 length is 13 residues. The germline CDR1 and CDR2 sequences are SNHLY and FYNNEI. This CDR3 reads CASRTGRNTEAFF. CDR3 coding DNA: TGTGCCAGCAGGACAGGTCGGAACACTGAAGCTTTCTTT. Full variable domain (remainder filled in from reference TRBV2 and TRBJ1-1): EPEVTQTPSHQVTQMGQEVILRCVPISNHLYFYWYRQILGQKVEFLVSFYNNEISEKSEIFDDQFSVERPDGSNFTLKIRSTKLEDSAMYFCASRTGRNTEAFFGQGTRLTVV.